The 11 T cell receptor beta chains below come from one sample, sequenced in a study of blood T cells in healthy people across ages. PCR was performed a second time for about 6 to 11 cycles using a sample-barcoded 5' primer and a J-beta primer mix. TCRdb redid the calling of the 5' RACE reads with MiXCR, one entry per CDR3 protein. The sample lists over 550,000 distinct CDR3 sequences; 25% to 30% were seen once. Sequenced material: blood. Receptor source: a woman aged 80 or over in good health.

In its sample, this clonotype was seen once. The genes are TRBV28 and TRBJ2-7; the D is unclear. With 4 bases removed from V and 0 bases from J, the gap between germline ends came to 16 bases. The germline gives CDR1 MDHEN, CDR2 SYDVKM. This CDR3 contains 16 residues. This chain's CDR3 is CASSSPAVRSSYEQYF. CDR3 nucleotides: TGTGCCAGCAGTTCCCCTGCGGTAAGGAGCTCCTACGAGCAGTACTTC. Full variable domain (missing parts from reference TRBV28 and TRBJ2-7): DVKVTQSSRYLVKRTGEKVFLECVQDMDHENMFWYRQDPGLGLRLIYFSYDVKMKEKGDIPEGYSVSREKKERFSLILESASTNQTSMYLCASSSPAVRSSYEQYFGPGTRLTVT.

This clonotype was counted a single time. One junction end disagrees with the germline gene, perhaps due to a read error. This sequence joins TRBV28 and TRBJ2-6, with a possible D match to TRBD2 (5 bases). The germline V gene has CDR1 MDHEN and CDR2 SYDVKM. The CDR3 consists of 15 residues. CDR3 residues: CASGLEGSGANVLTF. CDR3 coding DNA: TGTGCCAGCGGTTTAGAGGGTTCTGGGGCCAACGTCCTGACTTTC. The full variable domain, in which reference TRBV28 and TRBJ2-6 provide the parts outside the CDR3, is DVKVTQSSRYLVKRTGEKVFLECVQDMDHENMFWYRQDPGLGLRLIYFSYDVKMKEKGDIPEGYSVSREKKERFSLILESASTNQTSMYLCASGLEGSGANVLTFGAGSRLTVL.

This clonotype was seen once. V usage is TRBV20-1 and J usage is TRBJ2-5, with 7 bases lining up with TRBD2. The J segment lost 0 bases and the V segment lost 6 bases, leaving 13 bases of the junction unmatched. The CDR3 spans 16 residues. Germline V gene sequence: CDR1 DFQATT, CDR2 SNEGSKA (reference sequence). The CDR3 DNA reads TGCAGTGCGAATACCGGGACTAACAAACACCAAGAGACCCAGTACTTC. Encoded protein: CSANTGTNKHQETQYF.

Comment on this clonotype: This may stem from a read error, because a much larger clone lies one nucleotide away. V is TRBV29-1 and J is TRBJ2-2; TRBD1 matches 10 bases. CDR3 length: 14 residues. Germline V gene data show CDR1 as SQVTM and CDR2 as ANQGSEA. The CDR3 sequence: CSATGGADTGGLFF. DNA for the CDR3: TGCAGCGCGACAGGGGGCGCAGACACCGGGGGGCTGTTTTTT.

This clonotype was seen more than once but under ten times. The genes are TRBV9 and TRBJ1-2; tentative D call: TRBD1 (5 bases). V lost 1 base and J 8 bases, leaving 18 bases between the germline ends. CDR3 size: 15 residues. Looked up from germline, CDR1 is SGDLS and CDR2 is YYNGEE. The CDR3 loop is CASSVSKGNRRGYTF. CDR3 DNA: TGTGCCAGCAGCGTATCTAAGGGGAACCGACGCGGCTACACCTTC.

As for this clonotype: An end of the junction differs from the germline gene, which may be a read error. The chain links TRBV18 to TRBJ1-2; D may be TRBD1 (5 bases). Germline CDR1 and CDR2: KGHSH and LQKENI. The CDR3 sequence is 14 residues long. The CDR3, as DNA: TGTGCCAGCTCATCCACAGGCGGCAACTATGGCTGCACCTTC. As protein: CASSSTGGNYGCTF. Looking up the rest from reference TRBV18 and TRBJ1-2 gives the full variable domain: NAGVMQNPRHLVRRRGQEARLRCSPMKGHSHVYWYRQLPEEGLKFMVYLQKENIIDESGMPKERFSAEFPKEGPSILRIQQVVRGDSAAYFCASSSTGGNYGCTFGSGTRLTVV.

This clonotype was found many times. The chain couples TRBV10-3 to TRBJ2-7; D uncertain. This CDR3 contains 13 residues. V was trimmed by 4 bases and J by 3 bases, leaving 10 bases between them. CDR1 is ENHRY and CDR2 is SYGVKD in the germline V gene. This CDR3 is CAISGDFYYEQYF. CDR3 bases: TGTGCCATCAGTGGAGACTTTTACTACGAGCAGTACTTC.

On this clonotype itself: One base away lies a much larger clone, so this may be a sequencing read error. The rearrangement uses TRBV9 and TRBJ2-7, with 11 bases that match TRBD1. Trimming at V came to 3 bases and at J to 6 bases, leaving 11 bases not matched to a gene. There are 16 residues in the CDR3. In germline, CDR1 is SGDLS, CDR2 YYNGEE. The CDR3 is CASSAHSGTGGSEQYF. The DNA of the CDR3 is TGTGCCAGCAGCGCCCACTCCGGGACAGGGGGTAGCGAGCAGTACTTC.

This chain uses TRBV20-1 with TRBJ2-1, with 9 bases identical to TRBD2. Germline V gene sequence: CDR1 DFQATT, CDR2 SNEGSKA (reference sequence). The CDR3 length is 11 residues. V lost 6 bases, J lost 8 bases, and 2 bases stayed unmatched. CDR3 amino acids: CSAGTSHEQFF. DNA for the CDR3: TGCAGTGCCGGGACTAGCCATGAGCAGTTCTTC.

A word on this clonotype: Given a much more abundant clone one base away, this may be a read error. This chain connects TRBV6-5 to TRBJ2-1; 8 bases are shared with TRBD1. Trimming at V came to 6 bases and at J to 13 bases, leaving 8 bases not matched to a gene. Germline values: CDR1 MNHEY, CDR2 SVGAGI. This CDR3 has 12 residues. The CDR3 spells CASRKQGETQFF. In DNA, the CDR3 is TGTGCCAGCAGGAAACAGGGGGAGACCCAGTTCTTC.

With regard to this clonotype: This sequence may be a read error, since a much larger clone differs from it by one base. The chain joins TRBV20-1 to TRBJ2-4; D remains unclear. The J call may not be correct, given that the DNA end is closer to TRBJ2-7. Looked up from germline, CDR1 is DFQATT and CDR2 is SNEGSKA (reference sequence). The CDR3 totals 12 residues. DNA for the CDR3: TGCAGGGCTAGTAGGCTGGAGAACGAGCAGTACTTC. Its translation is CRASRLENEQYF.